Given below is one TCR beta chain in context. As yet, its antigen is unknown. This sample stems from a study of Ad26.COV2.S vaccination and SARS-CoV-2 variants. Study results and limitations: Total responses of T cells may have been underestimated by the analyses of TCR breadth and depth.

Trimming pared 5 bases from V and 5 bases from J, leaving 18 bases between. The length of the CDR3 is 15 residues. The germline V gene encodes CDR1 MGHRA and CDR2 YSYEKL. The data were produced by immunoSEQ multiplex PCR, yet TCRdb's version contains in-frame clones alone and is incomplete. The table lists some 240,000 clones, about 83% of them singletons. Treatment in this sample: about 20 received Ad26.COV2.S at low or high dose, single or two shots; roughly five received placebo; per-sample allocation not given. Samples came from day 63 after the first vaccine or placebo injection. The clonotype originates from a person aged 18-60 years who received the Ad26.COV2.S COVID-19 vaccine or a placebo. The chain links TRBV4-1 to TRBJ1-1, with D maybe TRBD1 (5 bases). The sample here was peripheral blood, taken in a trial of Ad26.COV2.S vaccine versus placebo. The CDR3 DNA follows: TGCGCCAGCAGCGAAACCCGCGGGGGTGGGACTGAAGCTTTCTTT. Translated: CASSETRGGGTEAFF.